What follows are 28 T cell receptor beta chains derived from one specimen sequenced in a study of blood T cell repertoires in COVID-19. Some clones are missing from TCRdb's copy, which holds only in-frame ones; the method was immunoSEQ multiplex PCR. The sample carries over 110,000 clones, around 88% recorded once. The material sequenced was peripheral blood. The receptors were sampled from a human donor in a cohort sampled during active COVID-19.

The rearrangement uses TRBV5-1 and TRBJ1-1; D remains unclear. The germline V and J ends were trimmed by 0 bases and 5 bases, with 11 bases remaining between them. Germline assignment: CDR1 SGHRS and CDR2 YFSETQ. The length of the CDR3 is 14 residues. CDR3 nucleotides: TGCGCCAGCAGCTTGGATTGGAGCGGGACTGAAGCTTTCTTT. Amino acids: CASSLDWSGTEAFF.

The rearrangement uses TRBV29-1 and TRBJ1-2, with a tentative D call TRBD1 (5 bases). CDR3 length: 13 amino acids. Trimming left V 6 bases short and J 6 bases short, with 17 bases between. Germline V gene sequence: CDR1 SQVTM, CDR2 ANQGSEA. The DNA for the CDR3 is TGCAGCGTCGAGGGGCCGGGAGTCCATGGCTACACCTTC. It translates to CSVEGPGVHGYTF.

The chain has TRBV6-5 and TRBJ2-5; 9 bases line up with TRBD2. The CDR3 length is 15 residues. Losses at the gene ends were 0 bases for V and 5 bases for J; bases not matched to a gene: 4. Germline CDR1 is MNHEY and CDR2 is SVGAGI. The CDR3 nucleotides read TGTGCCAGCAGTTACTCGGGCGGGGGGGCCGAGACCCAGTACTTC. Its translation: CASSYSGGGAETQYF.

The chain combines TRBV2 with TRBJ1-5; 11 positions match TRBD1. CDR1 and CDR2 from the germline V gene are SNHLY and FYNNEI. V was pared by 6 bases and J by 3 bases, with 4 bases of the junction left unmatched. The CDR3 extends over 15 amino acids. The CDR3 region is CASRWDRGFNQPQHF. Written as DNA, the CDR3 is TGTGCCAGCAGATGGGACAGGGGGTTCAATCAGCCCCAGCATTTT.

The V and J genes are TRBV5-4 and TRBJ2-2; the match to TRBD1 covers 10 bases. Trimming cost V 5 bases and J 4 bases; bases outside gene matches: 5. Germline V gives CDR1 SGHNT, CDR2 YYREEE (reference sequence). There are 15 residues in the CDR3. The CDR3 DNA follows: TGTGCCAGCAGTCCTGGACAGGGGGGCACCGGGGAGCTGTTTTTT. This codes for CASSPGQGGTGELFF.

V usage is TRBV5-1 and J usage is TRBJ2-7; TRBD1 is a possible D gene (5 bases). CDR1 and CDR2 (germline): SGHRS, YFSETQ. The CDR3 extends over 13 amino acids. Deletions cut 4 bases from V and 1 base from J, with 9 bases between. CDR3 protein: CASSVTVSYEQYF. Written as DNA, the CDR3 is TGCGCCAGCAGCGTGACAGTTTCCTACGAGCAGTACTTC.

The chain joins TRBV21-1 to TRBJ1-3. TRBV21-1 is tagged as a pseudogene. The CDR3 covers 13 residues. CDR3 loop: CASDGSSGNTIYF. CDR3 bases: TGTGCCAGCGACGGGAGCTCTGGAAACACCATATATTTT.

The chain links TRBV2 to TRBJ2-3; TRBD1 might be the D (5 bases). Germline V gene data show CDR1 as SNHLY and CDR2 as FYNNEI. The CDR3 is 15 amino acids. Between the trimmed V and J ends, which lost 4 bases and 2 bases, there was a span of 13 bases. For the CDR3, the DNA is TGTGCCAGCAGTGGGGGCAGGGTCAACACAGATACGCAGTATTTT. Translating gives CASSGGRVNTDTQYF.

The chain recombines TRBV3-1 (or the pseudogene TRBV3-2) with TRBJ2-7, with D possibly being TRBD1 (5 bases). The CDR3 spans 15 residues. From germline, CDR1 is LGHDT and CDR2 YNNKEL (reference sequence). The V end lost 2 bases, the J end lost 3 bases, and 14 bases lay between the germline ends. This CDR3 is CASSQSARVLYEQYF. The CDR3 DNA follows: TGTGCCAGCAGCCAATCAGCCAGGGTACTCTACGAGCAGTACTTC.

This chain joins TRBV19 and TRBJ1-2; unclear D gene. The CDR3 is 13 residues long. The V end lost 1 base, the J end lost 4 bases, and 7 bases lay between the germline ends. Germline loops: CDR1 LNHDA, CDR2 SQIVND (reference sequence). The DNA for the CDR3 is TGTGCCAGTAGTATAGGGCCAGGCTATGGCTACACCTTC. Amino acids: CASSIGPGYGYTF.

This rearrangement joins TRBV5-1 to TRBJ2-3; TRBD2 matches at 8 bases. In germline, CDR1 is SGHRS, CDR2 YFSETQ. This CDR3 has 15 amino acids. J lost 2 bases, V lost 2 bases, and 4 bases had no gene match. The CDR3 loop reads CASSFAGGPTDTQYF. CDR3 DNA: TGCGCCAGCAGCTTCGCGGGGGGCCCCACAGATACGCAGTATTTT.

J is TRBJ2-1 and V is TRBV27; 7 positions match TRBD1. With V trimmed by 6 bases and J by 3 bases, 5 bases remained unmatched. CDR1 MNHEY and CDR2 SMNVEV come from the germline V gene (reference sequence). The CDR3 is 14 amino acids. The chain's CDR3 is CASSNRGNYNEQFF. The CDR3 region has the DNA TGTGCCAGCAGCAACAGGGGAAACTACAATGAGCAGTTCTTC.

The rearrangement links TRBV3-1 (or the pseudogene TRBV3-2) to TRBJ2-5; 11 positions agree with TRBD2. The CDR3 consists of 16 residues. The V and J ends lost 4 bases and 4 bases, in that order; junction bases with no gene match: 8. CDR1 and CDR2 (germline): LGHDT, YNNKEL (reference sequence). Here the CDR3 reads CASSLRRLAGPETQYF. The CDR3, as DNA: TGTGCCAGCAGCCTAAGGAGACTAGCGGGGCCAGAGACCCAGTACTTC.

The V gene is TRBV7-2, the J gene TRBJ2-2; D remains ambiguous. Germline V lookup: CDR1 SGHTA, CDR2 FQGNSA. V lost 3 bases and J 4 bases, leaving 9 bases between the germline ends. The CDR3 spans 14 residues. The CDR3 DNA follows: TGTGCCAGCAGCTTGACCCCGGGCACCGGGGAGCTGTTTTTT. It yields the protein CASSLTPGTGELFF.

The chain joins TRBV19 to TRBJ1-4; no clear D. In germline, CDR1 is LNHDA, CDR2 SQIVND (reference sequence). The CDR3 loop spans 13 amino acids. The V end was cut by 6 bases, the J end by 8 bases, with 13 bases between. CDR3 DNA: TGTGCCAGTAGGACGAGGGAGGGAGAAAAACTGTTTTTT. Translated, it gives CASRTREGEKLFF.

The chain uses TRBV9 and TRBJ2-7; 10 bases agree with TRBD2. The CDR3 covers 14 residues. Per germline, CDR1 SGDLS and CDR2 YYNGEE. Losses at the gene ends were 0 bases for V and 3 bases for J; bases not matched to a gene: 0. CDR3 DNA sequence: TGTGCCAGCAGCGTAGCTAGCGGGGGCTACGAGCAGTACTTC. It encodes CASSVASGGYEQYF.

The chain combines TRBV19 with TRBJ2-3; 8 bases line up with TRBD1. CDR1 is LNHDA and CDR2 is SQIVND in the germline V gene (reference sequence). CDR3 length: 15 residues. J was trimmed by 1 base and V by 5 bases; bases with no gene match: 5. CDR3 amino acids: CASSEDRAGTDTQYF. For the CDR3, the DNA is TGTGCCAGTAGTGAGGACAGGGCGGGCACAGATACGCAGTATTTT.

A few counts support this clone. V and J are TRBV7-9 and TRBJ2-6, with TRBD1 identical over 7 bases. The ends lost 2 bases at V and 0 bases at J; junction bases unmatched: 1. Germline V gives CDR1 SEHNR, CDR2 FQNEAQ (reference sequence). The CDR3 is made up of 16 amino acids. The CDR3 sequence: CASSLRQGSGANVLTF. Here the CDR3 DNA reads TGTGCCAGCAGCTTAAGACAGGGCTCTGGGGCCAACGTCCTGACTTTC.

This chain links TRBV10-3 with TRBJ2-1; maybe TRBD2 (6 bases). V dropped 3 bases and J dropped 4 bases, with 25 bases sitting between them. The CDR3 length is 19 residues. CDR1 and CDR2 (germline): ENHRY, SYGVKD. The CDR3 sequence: CAISDPRSGRRGLYNEQFF. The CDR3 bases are TGTGCCATCAGTGACCCCCGGTCAGGGCGGAGGGGACTTTACAATGAGCAGTTCTTC.

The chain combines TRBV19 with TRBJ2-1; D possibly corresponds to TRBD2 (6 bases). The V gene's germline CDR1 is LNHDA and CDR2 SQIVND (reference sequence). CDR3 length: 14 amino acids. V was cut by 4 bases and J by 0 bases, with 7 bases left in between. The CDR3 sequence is CASSSGVSYNEQFF. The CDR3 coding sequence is TGTGCCAGTAGTAGCGGGGTCTCCTACAATGAGCAGTTCTTC.

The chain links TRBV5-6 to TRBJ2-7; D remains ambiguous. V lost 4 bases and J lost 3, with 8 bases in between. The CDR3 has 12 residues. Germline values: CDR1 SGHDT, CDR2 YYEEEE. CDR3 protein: CASSTRYYEQYF. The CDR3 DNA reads TGTGCCAGCAGCACGCGCTACTACGAGCAGTACTTC.

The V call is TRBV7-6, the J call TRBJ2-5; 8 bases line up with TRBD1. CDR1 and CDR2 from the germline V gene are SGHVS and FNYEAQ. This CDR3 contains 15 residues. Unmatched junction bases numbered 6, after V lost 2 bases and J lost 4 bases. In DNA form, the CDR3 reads TGTGCCAGCAGCTTATGGCAGGGGGCTGCAGAGACCCAGTACTTC. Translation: CASSLWQGAAETQYF.

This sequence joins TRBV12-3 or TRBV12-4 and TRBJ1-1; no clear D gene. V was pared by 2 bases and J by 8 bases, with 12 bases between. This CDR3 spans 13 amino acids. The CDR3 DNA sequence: TGTGCCAGCAGTTTATCGTTGACTGCCGAAGCTTTCTTT. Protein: CASSLSLTAEAFF.

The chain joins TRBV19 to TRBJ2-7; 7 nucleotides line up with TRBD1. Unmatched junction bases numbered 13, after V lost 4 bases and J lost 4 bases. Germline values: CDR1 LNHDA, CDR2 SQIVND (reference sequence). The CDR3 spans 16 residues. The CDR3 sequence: CASSKGRQGSSYEQYF. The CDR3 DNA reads TGTGCCAGTAGTAAAGGACGACAGGGATCCTCATACGAGCAGTACTTC.

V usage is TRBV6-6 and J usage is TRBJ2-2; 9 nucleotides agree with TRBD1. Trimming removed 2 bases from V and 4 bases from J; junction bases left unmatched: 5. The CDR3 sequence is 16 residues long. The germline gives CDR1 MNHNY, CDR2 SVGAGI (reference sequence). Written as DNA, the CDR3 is TGTGCCAGCAGTTACGGGAGACAGGGGGGCACCGGGGAGCTGTTTTTT. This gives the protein CASSYGRQGGTGELFF.

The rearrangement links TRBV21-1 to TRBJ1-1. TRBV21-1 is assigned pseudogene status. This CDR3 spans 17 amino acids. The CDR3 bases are TGTGCCAGCAGGGAACGAGAGAACCTCACTATGAACACTGAAGCTTTCTTT. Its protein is CASRERENLTMNTEAFF.

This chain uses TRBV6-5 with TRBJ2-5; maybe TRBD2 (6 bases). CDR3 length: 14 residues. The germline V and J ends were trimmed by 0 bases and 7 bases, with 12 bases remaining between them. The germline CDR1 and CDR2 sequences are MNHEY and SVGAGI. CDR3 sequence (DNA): TGTGCCAGCAGTTACTCGGGTCTGGGGGGGACCCAGTACTTC. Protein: CASSYSGLGGTQYF.

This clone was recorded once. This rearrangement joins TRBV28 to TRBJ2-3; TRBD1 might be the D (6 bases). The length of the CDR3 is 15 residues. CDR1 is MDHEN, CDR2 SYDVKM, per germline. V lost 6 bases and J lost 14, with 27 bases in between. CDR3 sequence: CASSPGYQGQEEWYF. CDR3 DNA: TGTGCCAGCAGCCCCGGCTATCAGGGGCAGGAGGAATGGTATTTT.